A selection of T cell receptor beta chains follows, all from one sample in a study of brain metastases from non-small cell lung cancer. The method was immunoSEQ multiplex PCR; TCRdb's version includes in-frame clones alone and lacks a portion of them. The sample gives over a thousand clones, 83% of which show up once; 12% is in the top ten. The sample consisted of tissue from a brain metastasis. These receptors were collected from a donor aged 40 or over with non-small cell lung cancer. The CDR3 runs from the conserved cysteine through the conserved F or W. A D gene is named only where the DNA matches it firmly. Clone size is stated in some rows and not others, as once, few, many or a class when expanded.

TRBJ2-5,TRBV30,-,-,CASSSQGQETQYF,TGTGCCTCCTCCTCGCAGGGTCAAGAAACCCAGTACTTC
TRBJ2-5,TRBV28,-,-,CASSFDETQGGTQETQYF,TGTGCCAGCAGTTTCGACGAGACACAGGGGGGGACCCAAGAGACCCAGTACTTC
TRBJ2-5,TRBV6-5,-,-,CASSYGPWETQYF,TGTGCCAGCAGCTACGGACCGTGGGAGACCCAGTACTTC
TRBJ1-6,TRBV9,-,-,CASSVLQDSPLHF,TGTGCCAGCAGCGTATTACAGGATTCACCCCTCCACTTT
TRBJ2-7,TRBV2,-,TRBD1,CARERQGVYEQYF,TGTGCCAGGGAGAGACAGGGAGTTTACGAGCAGTACTTC
TRBJ2-7,TRBV29-1,-,-,CSVAPRSYEQYF,TGCAGCGTTGCCCCGCGCTCCTACGAGCAGTACTTC
TRBJ2-1,TRBV6-2/TRBV6-3,-,-,CASSYLPVGSNEQFF,TGTGCCAGCAGTTACCTCCCAGTCGGGAGCAATGAGCAGTTCTTC
TRBJ1-4,TRBV7-6,-,-,CASSLGTLGELFF,TGTGCCAGCAGCCTTGGGACGCTAGGAGAACTGTTTTTT
TRBJ1-2,TRBV24-1,once,-,CATSDLTGFYGYTF,TGTGCCACCAGTGATTTGACAGGGTTCTATGGCTACACCTTC
TRBJ1-2,TRBV3-1/TRBV3-2,-,-,CASSQQRNPFYGYTF,TGTGCCAGCAGCCAGCAACGGAACCCGTTTTATGGCTACACCTTC
TRBJ2-7,TRBV4-1,-,TRBD1,CASSQTGQGGYEQYF,TGCGCCAGCAGCCAGACGGGACAGGGTGGGTACGAGCAGTACTTC
TRBJ2-2,TRBV2,-,-,CASSEASPGELFF,TGTGCTAGCAGTGAAGCGAGTCCCGGGGAGCTGTTTTTT
TRBJ2-1,TRBV28,-,-,CASSLGQGMDEQFF,TGTGCCAGCAGTTTAGGTCAGGGGATGGATGAGCAGTTCTTC
TRBJ2-7,TRBV28,-,TRBD1,CASSEPGQGGEQYF,TGTGCCAGCAGTGAGCCGGGACAGGGTGGCGAGCAGTACTTC
TRBJ2-7,TRBV28,-,-,CASSFLYREQYF,TGTGCCAGCAGTTTCTTGTATCGGGAGCAGTACTTC
TRBJ1-1,TRBV11-3,-,TRBD1,CASSVAPGQINTEAFF,TGTGCCAGCAGCGTCGCCCCGGGACAGATAAACACTGAAGCTTTCTTT
TRBJ1-1,TRBV19,-,TRBD1,CANSKTPGTGAGTEAFF,TGTGCCAATAGTAAAACCCCGGGGACAGGGGCGGGCACTGAAGCTTTCTTT
TRBJ1-1,TRBV7-8,-,-,CASRYQGTANTEAFF,TGTGCCAGCAGATACCAGGGGACCGCGAACACTGAAGCTTTCTTT
TRBJ1-6,TRBV6-1,-,-,CASREGNSPLHF,TGTGCCAGCAGGGAAGGGAATTCACCCCTCCACTTT
TRBJ1-5,TRBV28,-,TRBD1,CASRDSNSNQPQHF,TGTGCCAGCCGGGACAGTAATAGCAATCAGCCCCAGCATTTT
TRBJ2-1,TRBV10-3,-,-,CAASSSYNEQFF,TGTGCCGCCTCGAGCTCCTACAATGAGCAGTTCTTC
TRBJ1-5,TRBV7-2,few,-,CASSLGVGVDNQPQHF,TGTGCCAGCAGCTTAGGCGTGGGGGTGGACAATCAGCCCCAGCATTTT
TRBJ1-2,TRBV2,-,-,CASSAQGPVYGYTF,TGTGCCAGCAGTGCCCAGGGTCCAGTCTATGGCTACACCTTC
TRBJ2-2,TRBV2,-,-,CASMRDPSKELFF,TGTGCCAGCATGAGGGACCCTTCCAAAGAGCTGTTTTTT
TRBJ1-5,TRBV18,-,-,CASSLGGYSNQPQHF,TGTGCCAGCTCACTCGGGGGTTATAGCAATCAGCCCCAGCATTTT